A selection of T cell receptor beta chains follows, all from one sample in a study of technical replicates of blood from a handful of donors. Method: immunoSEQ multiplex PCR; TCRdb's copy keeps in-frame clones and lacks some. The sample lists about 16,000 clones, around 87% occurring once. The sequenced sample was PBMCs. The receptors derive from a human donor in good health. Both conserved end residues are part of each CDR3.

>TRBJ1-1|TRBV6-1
CASNYDRNTEAFF
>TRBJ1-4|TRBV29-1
CSVALGGQNEKLFF
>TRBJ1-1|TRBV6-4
CASSARLSETGVSEAFF
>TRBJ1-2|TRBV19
CASSVAHRGHYGYTF
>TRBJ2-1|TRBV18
CASSPTSGREGGEQFF
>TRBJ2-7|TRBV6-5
CASSYSRELGYEQYF
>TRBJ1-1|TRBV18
CASSPPGPAEAFF
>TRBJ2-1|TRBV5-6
CASSAGLAGVNEQFF
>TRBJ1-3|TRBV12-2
CASRPGQGSSSGNTIYF
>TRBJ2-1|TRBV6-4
CASSVELAGETNEQFF
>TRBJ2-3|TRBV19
CASSLRQGASTDTQYF
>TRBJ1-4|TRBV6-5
CASSYSNGKLFF
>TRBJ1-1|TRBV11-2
CASSWGQGNTEAFF
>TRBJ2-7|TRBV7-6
CASSPNSYEQYF
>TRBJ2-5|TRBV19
CASSIVVGRATETQYF
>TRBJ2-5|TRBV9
CASSPGGGLAVPETQYF
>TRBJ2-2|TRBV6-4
CASSDQGAAGELFF
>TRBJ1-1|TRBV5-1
CASSTAQGWNTEAFF
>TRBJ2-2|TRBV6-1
CASRTDRDTGELFF
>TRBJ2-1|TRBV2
CAVQGAREQFF
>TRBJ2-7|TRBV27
CASSPQGLATYEQYF
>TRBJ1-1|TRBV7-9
CASSLDDGGTFF
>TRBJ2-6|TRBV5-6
CASSLGALGANVLTF
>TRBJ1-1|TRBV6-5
CASSYIQGHTEAFF
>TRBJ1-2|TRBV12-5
CASGLFAGNYGYTF
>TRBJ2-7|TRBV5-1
CASSVQGYEQYF
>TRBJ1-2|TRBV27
CASSLRGLDGYTF
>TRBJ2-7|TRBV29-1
CSVETGQGAGEQYF
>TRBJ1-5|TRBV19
CASSMRVDSNQPQHF
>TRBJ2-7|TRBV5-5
CASSWGLGSSYEQYF
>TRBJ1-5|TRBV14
CASSPKITQSNQPQHF
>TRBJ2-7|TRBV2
CASSAASGVYEQYF
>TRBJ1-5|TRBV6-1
CASSEHAGGNNQPQHF
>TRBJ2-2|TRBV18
CASSPQGAWNTGELFF
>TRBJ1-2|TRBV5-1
CASSSGTDNYGYTF
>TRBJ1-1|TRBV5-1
CASSLDSGQGSPEAFF
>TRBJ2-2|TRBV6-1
CASSNLAKNTGELFF
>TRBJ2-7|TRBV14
CASSPKPRLAGREQYF
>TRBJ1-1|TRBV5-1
CASSPGTGASNTEAFF
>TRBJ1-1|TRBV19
CASTTRQGSTEAFF
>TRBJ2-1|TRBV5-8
CASSLGGTSGAIYNEQFF
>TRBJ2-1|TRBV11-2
CASSAGLAPYNEQFF
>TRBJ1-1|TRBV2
CASSELRNTEAFF
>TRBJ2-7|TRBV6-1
CASRTSGSGEQYF
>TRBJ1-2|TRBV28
CASSSNGYTF
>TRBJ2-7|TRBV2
CASSAFSGISYEQYF
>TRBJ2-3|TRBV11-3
CASSLGRDTFTDTQYF
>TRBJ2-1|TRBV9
CASSFPGALEQFF
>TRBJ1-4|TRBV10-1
CASSAGQATNEKLFF
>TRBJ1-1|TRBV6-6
CASNLQGGTEAFF
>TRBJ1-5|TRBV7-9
CASSLVGGSNQPQHF
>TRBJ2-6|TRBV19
CASSIKRDSVSGANVLTF
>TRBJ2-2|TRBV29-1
CSVGGRNTGELFF
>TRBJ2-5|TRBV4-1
CASSPQDGQETQYF
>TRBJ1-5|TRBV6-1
CASLNPQGINQPQHF
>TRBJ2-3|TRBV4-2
CASTQRTSGRGTDTQYF
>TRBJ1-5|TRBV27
CASSLTGRGNQPQHF